The 13 T cell receptor beta chains given below trace back to one sample, sequenced in a study of identifying expanded T cells in peripheral blood (dated by TCRdb to between 2018 and 2020). Libraries were made using the immunoSEQ multiplex PCR assay. The table was pulled from immuneACCESS by TCRdb, which kept in-frame rearrangements only. Such tables lose some clones; where checked, under half of the loss comes from unresolved V genes, and the rest has no known cause. Across this sample there are about 78,000 clones, with almost 85% seen only once. The ten largest clones capture more than 15% of the sample. Material: blood. The receptors come from a person between 18 and 75 years old in good health.

This sequence joins TRBV30 and TRBJ2-3; 7 bases fit TRBD2. V was clipped by 2 bases and J by 3 bases; unmatched bases: 5. There are 14 residues in the CDR3. The V gene's germline CDR1 is GTSNPN and CDR2 SVGIG (reference sequence). The CDR3 sequence: CAWSLGGFTDTQYF. The CDR3 nucleotides read TGTGCCTGGAGTTTGGGGGGGTTTACAGATACGCAGTATTTT.

A remark on this clone: The germline gene is not matched at one end of the junction; a read error may be the cause. This sample includes further DNA sequences coding for the same CDR3. The chain employs TRBV5-1 and TRBJ2-1; 10 bases are shared with TRBD2. The V gene's germline CDR1 is SGHRS and CDR2 YFSETQ. This CDR3 contains 15 residues. CDR3 sequence (DNA): TGCGCCAGCAGCCCATTAGCGGGAGGAGGGAATGAACAGTTCTTC. Its translation is CASSPLAGGGNEQFF.

This clone occurred a few times. In nucleotides, the CDR3 is TGTGCTAGTGGTGAACCCACCTCGGGGAGCTCCTACAATGAGCAGTTCTTC. Its translation is CASGEPTSGSSYNEQFF. J is TRBJ2-1 and V is TRBV12-5; the D gene is possibly TRBD2 (5 bases). Trimming cost V 5 bases and J 0 bases, with 17 bases left between them. This CDR3 has 17 amino acids. The germline V gene encodes CDR1 LGHNT and CDR2 FRNRAP.

The rearrangement joins TRBV18 to TRBJ1-4; 7 nucleotides match TRBD1. The germline gives CDR1 KGHSH, CDR2 LQKENI. The CDR3 is 14 residues long. After removal of 5 bases from V and 6 bases from J, the junction contained 6 bases not matched to a gene. The CDR3: CASSETGMDEKLFF. The CDR3 bases are TGTGCCAGCTCAGAGACAGGGATGGATGAAAAACTGTTTTTT.

DNA of the CDR3: TGCGCCAGCAGCCAGGCAGGCGGGGAGCTGTTTTTT. Residues: CASSQAGGELFF. The chain is built from TRBV4-1 and TRBJ2-2; D gene uncertain. The CDR3 has 12 residues. Per germline, CDR1 MGHRA and CDR2 YSYEKL. V dropped 3 bases and J dropped 7 bases, with 6 bases sitting between them.

The V and J genes are TRBV11-3 and TRBJ2-3; weak D call: TRBD2 (5 bases). Trimming took off 2 bases at V and 4 bases at J, with 7 bases between the two ends. CDR1 is SGHNT and CDR2 is YENEEA in the germline V gene. The CDR3 sequence is 13 residues long. The CDR3 DNA reads TGTGCCAGCAGCTTAAATAGCGCAGATACGCAGTATTTT. It is translated as CASSLNSADTQYF. Looking up the rest from reference TRBV11-3 and TRBJ2-3 gives the full variable domain: EAGVVQSPRYKIIEKKQPVAFWCNPISGHNTLYWYLQNLGQGPELLIRYENEEAVDDSQLPKDRFSAERLKGVDSTLKIQPAELGDSAVYLCASSLNSADTQYFGPGTRLTVL.

This chain links TRBV7-2 with TRBJ2-3; unclear D gene. Trimming cost V 5 bases and J 6 bases, with 12 bases left between them. This CDR3 comprises 13 residues. Germline assignment: CDR1 SGHTA and CDR2 FQGNSA. CDR3 amino acids: CASSLMTSDTQYF. The CDR3 bases are TGTGCCAGCAGCCTAATGACCTCCGATACGCAGTATTTT.

The chain is built from TRBV9 and TRBJ2-1; D ambiguous. Trimming stripped 0 bases from V and 5 bases from J, with 6 bases between. The CDR3 extends over 13 amino acids. Looked up from germline, CDR1 is SGDLS and CDR2 is YYNGEE. The chain's CDR3 is CASSVDRDNEQFF. The CDR3 bases are TGTGCCAGCAGCGTAGATCGGGACAATGAGCAGTTCTTC.

The chain couples TRBV4-1 to TRBJ2-1; TRBD2 matches at 8 bases. The CDR3 covers 17 residues. Trimming cost V 0 bases and J 4 bases; bases outside gene matches: 8. CDR1 is MGHRA and CDR2 is YSYEKL in the germline V gene. CDR3 residues: CASSQEGREAGYNEQFF. CDR3 nucleotide sequence: TGCGCCAGCAGCCAAGAAGGGCGGGAGGCGGGTTACAATGAGCAGTTCTTC.

This sequence joins TRBV18 and TRBJ2-7, with a tentative D call TRBD2 (5 bases). The V gene's germline CDR1 is KGHSH and CDR2 LQKENI. The V end lost 6 bases, the J end lost 4 bases, and 13 bases lay between the germline ends. CDR3 size: 13 residues. CDR3 region: CASSLGKGYEQYF. Here the CDR3 DNA reads TGTGCCAGCTCGCTCGGGAAAGGGTACGAGCAGTACTTC. The full variable domain, rest sourced from reference TRBV18 and TRBJ2-7, is NAGVMQNPRHLVRRRGQEARLRCSPMKGHSHVYWYRQLPEEGLKFMVYLQKENIIDESGMPKERFSAEFPKEGPSILRIQQVVRGDSAAYFCASSLGKGYEQYFGPGTRLTVT.

The genes are TRBV5-4 and TRBJ2-5; a possible D gene is TRBD2 (6 bases). The CDR3 is 15 residues long. CDR1 and CDR2 from the germline V gene are SGHNT and YYREEE (reference sequence). Trimming pared 2 bases from V and 0 bases from J, leaving 11 bases between. DNA of the CDR3: TGTGCCAGCAGCTTCAACGGGGGAAACCAAGAGACCCAGTACTTC. Translating it yields CASSFNGGNQETQYF. Combining the CDR3 with reference TRBV5-4 and TRBJ2-5 gives the whole variable domain ETGVTQSPTHLIKTRGQQVTLRCSSQSGHNTVSWYQQALGQGPQFIFQYYREEENGRGNFPPRFSGLQFPNYSSELNVNALELDDSALYLCASSFNGGNQETQYFGPGTRLLVL.

The CDR3 nucleotides read TGTGCCAGCAGCCCCTTCTGGGACGGCACAGACTCTGGAAACACCATATATTTT. As protein: CASSPFWDGTDSGNTIYF. The chain employs TRBV7-8 and TRBJ1-3, with D possibly TRBD1 on 5 matching bases. The CDR3 contains 18 residues. Germline CDR1 is SGHVS and CDR2 is FQNEAQ. The V end lost 5 bases, the J end lost 0 bases, and 20 bases lay between the germline ends.

CDR3 in amino acids: CASSLGQGVNQETQYF. In nucleotides, the CDR3 is TGCGCCAGCAGCTTGGGACAGGGGGTCAACCAAGAGACCCAGTACTTC. The chain couples TRBV5-1 to TRBJ2-5, with 9 positions matching TRBD1. Germline CDR1 is SGHRS and CDR2 is YFSETQ. There are 16 residues in the CDR3. After removal of 0 bases from V and 0 bases from J, the junction contained 3 bases not matched to a gene.